This T cell receptor beta chain was obtained from a study of T cell responses to AZD1222 COVID-19 vaccine. Study observations and caveats: White British ancestry dominated among donors, who included more females, and clonal diversity was possibly underestimated. Variant regions that are unmutated are reportedly the target of nearly half of spike-specific TCRs.

TCRdb's copy holds only in-frame clones and misses some; the assay was immunoSEQ multiplex PCR. The sample lists roughly 180,000 clones, 85% to 90% occurring once. As regards this clone: What it binds is not known.

Trimming took 7 bases from V and 0 from J, leaving 7 bases between them. Germline V gene sequence: CDR1 SNHLY, CDR2 FYNNEI. The CDR3 has 12 amino acids. The origin of this receptor is an adult in good health. The sequences come from peripheral blood, collected on day 0 of MenACWY control vaccination. The chain employs TRBV2 and TRBJ2-7; tentatively, D is TRBD2 (5 bases). In DNA form, the CDR3 reads TGTGCCAGCATTACTAGCTCCTACGAGCAGTACTTC. It translates to CASITSSYEQYF. The full variable domain, completed using reference TRBV2 and TRBJ2-7, is EPEVTQTPSHQVTQMGQEVILRCVPISNHLYFYWYRQILGQKVEFLVSFYNNEISEKSEIFDDQFSVERPDGSNFTLKIRSTKLEDSAMYFCASITSSYEQYFGPGTRLTVT.